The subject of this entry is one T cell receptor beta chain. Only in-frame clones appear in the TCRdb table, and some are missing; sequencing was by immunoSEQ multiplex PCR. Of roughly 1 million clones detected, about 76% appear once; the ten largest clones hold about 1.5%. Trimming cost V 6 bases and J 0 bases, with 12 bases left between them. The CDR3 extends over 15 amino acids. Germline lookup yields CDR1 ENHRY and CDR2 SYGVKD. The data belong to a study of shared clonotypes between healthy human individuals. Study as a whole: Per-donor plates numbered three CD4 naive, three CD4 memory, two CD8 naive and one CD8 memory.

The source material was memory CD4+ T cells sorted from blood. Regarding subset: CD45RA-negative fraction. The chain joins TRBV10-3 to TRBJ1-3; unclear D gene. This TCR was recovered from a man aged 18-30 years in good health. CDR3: CAIRDPNYSGNTIYF. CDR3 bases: TGTGCCATCAGGGATCCCAACTACTCTGGAAACACCATATATTTT.